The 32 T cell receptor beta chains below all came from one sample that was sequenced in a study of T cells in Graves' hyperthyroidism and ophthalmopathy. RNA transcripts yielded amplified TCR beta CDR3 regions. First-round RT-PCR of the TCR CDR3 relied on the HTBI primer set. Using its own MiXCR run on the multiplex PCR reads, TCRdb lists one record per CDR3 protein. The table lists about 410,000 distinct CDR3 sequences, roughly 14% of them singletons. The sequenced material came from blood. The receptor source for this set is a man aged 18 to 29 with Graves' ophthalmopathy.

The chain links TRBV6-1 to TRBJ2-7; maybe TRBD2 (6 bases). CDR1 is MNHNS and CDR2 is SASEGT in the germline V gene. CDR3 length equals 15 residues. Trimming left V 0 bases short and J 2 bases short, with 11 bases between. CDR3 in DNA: TGTGCCAGCAGTGAAGCAGTGGGGGGTCCCTACGAGCAGTACTTC. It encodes CASSEAVGGPYEQYF.

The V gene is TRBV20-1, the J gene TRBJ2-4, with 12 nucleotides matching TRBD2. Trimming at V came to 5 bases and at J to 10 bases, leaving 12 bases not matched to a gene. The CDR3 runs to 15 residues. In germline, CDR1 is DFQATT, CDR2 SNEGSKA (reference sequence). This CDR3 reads CSAETSGSTEGIQYF. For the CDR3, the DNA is TGCAGTGCTGAGACTAGCGGGAGTACGGAGGGAATTCAGTACTTC.

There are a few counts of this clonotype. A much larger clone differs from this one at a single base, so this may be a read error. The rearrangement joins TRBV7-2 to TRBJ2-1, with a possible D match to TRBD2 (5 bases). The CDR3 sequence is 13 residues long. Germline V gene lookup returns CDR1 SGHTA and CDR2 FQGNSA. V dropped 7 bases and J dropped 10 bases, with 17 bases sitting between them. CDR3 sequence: CASTILGIWEQFF. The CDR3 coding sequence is TGTGCCAGCACCATACTAGGTATTTGGGAGCAGTTCTTC.

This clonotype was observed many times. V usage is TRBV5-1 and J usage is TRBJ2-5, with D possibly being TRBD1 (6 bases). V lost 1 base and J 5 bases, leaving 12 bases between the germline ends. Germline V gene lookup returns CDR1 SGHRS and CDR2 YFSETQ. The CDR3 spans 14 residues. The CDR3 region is CASSLNAGEETQYF. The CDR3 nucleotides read TGCGCCAGCAGCTTGAACGCAGGGGAGGAGACCCAGTACTTC.

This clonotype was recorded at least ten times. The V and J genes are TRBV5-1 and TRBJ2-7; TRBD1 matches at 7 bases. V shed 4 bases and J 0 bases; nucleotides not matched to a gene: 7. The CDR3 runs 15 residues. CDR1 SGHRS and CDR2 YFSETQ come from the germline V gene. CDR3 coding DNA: TGCGCCAGCAGCCCGAGGGCAGGGGGCTCCTACGAGCAGTACTTC. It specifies CASSPRAGGSYEQYF.

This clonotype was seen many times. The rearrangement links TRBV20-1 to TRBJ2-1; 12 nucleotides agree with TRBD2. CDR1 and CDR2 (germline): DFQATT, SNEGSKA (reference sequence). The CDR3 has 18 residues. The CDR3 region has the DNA TGCAGCCTCCCGAAACGACCTAGCGGGGGGGGCTCCTACAATGAGCAGTTCTTC. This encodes CSLPKRPSGGGSYNEQFF.

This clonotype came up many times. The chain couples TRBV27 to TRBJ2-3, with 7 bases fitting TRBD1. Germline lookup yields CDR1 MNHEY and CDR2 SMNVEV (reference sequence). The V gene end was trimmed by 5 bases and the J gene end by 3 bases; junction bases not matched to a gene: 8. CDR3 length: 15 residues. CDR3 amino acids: CASSKGTVNTDTQYF. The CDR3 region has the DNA TGTGCCAGCAGTAAAGGGACAGTTAATACAGATACGCAGTATTTT.

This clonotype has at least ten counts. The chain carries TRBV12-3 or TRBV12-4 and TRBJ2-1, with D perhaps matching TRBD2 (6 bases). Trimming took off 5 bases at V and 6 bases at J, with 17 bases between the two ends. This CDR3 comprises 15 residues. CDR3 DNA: TGTGCCAGCAGTCGGCAGACTAGTCCACTCAATGAGCAGTTCTTC. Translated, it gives CASSRQTSPLNEQFF.

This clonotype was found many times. As DNA, the CDR3 is TGTGCCAGCAGCAGACAGATTACCGGGACAGATACGCAGTATTTT. Translation: CASSRQITGTDTQYF. The chain uses TRBV12-3 or TRBV12-4 and TRBJ2-3, with D possibly TRBD1 on 5 matching bases. V was cut by 6 bases and J by 3 bases, with 16 bases left in between. The CDR3 length is 15 residues.

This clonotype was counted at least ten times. This CDR3 reads CAWRSGHTGELFF. DNA for the CDR3: TGTGCCTGGAGGTCTGGTCACACCGGGGAGCTGTTTTTT. This chain joins TRBV30 and TRBJ2-2; no clear D gene. V was trimmed by 3 bases and J by 3 bases, leaving 8 bases between them. Germline V gives CDR1 GTSNPN, CDR2 SVGIG (reference sequence). The CDR3 loop spans 13 amino acids.

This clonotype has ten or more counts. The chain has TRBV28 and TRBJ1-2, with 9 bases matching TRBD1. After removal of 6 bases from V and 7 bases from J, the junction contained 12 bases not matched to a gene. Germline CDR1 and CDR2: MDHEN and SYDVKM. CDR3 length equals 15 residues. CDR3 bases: TGTGCCAGCAGCTTCCATCGGGACAGGGTTTTTGGCTACACCTTC. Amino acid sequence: CASSFHRDRVFGYTF.

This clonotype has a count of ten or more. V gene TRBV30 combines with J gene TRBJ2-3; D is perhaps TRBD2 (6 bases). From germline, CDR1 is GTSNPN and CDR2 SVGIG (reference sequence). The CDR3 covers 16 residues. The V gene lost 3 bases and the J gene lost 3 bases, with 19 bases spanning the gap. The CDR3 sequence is CAWSPPHLGGTDTQYF. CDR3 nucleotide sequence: TGTGCCTGGAGCCCCCCGCACCTCGGGGGAACAGATACGCAGTATTTT.

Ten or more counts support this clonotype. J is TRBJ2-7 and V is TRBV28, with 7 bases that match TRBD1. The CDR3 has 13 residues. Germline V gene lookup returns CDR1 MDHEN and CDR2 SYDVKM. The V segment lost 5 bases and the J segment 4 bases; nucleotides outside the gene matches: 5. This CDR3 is CASSAGGRYEQYF. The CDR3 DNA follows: TGTGCCAGCAGTGCAGGGGGTCGGTACGAGCAGTACTTC.

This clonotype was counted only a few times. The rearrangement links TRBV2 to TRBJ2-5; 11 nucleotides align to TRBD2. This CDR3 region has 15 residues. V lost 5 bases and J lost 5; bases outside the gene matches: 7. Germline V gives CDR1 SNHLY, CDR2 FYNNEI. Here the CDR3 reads CASSRVAGGWETQYF. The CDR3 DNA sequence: TGTGCCAGCAGTCGAGTAGCGGGGGGGTGGGAGACCCAGTACTTC.

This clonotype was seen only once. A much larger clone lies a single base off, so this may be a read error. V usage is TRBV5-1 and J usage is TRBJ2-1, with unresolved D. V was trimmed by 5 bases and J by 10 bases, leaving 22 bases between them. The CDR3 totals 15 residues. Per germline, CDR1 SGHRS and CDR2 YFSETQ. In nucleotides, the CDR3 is TGCGCCAGCAGTCACTCGCGGAAAGCCGCCTACGAGCAGTTCTTC. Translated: CASSHSRKAAYEQFF.

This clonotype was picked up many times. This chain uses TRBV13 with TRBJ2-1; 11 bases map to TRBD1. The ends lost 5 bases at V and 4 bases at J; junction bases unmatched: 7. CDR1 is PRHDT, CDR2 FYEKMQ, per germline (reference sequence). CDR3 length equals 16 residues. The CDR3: CASSTGQGARYNEQFF. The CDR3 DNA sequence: TGTGCCAGCAGCACCGGACAGGGGGCGAGGTACAATGAGCAGTTCTTC.

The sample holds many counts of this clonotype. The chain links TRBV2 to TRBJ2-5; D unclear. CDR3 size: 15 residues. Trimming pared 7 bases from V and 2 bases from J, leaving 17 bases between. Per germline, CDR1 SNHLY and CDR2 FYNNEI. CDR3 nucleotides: TGTGCCAGCAATACTAATGCCGCCGGTCAAGAGACCCAGTACTTC. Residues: CASNTNAAGQETQYF.

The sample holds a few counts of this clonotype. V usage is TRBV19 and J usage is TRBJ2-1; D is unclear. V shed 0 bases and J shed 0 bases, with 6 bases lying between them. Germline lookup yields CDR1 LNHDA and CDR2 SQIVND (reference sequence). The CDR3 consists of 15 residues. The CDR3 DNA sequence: TGTGCCAGTAGTATAGATGTAGGCTCCTACAATGAGCAGTTCTTC. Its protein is CASSIDVGSYNEQFF. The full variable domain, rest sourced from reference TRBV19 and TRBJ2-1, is DGGITQSPKYLFRKEGQNVTLSCEQNLNHDAMYWYRQDPGQGLRLIYYSQIVNDFQKGDIAEGYSVSREKKESFPLTVTSAQKNPTAFYLCASSIDVGSYNEQFFGPGTRLTVL.

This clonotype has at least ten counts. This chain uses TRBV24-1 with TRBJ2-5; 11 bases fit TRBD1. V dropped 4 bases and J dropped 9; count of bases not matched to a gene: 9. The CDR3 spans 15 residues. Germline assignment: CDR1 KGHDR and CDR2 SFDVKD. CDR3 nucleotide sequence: TGTGCCACCAGTGACCCCGGGACAGGGGGAATTGCCCAGTACTTC. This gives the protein CATSDPGTGGIAQYF.

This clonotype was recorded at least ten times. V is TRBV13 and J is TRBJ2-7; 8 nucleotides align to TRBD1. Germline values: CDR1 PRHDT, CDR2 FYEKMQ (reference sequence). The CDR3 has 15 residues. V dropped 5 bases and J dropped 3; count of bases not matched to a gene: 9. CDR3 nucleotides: TGTGCCAGCAGCGTCCAGACAGGGGATGTCTACGAGCAGTACTTC. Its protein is CASSVQTGDVYEQYF.

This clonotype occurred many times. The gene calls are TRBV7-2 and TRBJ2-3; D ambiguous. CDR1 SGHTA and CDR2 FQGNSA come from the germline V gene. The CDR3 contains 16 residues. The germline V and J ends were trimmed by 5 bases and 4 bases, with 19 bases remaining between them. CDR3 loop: CASSPASGSHADTQYF. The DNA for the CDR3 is TGTGCCAGCAGCCCCGCATCGGGTTCCCATGCAGATACGCAGTATTTT.

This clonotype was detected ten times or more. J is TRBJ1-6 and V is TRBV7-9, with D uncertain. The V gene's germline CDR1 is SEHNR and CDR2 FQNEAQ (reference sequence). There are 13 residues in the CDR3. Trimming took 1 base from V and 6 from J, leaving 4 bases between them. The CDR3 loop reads CASSLEANSPLHF. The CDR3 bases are TGTGCCAGCAGCTTAGAAGCTAATTCACCCCTCCACTTT.

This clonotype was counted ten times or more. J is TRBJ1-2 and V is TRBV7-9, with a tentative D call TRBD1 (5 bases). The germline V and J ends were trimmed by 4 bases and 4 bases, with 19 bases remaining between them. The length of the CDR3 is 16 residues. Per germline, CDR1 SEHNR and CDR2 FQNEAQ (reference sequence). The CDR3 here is CASSSRFRGSGYGYTF. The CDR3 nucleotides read TGTGCCAGCAGCTCCCGGTTTAGGGGCTCGGGCTATGGCTACACCTTC. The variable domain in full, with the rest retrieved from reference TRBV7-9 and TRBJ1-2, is DTGVSQNPRHKITKRGQNVTFRCDPISEHNRLYWYRQTLGQGPEFLTYFQNEAQLEKSRLLSDRFSAERPKGSFSTLEIQRTEQGDSAMYLCASSSRFRGSGYGYTFGSGTRLTVV.

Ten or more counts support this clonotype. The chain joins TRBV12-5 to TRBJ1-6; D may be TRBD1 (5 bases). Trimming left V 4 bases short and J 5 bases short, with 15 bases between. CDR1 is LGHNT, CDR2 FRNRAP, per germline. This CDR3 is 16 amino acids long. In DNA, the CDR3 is TGTGCTAGTGGTTCTCAGGGATTCTCGGATAATTCACCCCTCCACTTT. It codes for CASGSQGFSDNSPLHF.

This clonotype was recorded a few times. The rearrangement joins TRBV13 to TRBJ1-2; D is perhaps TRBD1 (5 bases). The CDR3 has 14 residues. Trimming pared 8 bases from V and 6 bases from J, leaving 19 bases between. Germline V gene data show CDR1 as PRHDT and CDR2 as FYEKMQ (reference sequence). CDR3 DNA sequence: TGTGCCAGCCCGCGGGCAGGGACGGGAAATGGCTACACCTTC. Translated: CASPRAGTGNGYTF.

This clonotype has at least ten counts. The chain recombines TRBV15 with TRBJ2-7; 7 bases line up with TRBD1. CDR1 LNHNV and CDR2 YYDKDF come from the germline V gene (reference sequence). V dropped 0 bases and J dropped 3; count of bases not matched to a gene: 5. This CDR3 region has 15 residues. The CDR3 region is CATSRERGRIYEQYF. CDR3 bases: TGTGCCACCAGCAGAGAGAGGGGGCGAATCTACGAGCAGTACTTC.

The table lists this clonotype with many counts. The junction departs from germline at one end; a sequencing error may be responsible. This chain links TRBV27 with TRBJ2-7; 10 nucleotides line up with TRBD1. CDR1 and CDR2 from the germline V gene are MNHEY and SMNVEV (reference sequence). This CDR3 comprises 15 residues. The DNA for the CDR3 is TGTGCCAGTAGTTCGGGACAGGGGAGTAGTTACGAGCAGTACTTC. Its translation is CASSSGQGSSYEQYF.

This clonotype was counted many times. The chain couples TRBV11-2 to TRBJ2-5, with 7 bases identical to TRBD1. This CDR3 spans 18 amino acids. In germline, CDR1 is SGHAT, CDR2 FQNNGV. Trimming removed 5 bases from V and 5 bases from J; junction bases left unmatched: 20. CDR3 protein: CASSPLQGRRPLGETQYF. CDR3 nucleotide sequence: TGTGCCAGCAGCCCACTACAGGGGAGACGCCCGCTCGGGGAGACCCAGTACTTC.

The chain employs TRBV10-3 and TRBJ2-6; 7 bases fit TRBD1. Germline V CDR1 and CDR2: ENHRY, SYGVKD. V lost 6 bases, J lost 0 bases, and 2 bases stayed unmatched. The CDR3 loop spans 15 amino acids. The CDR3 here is CAIRGQDSGANVLTF. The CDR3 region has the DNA TGTGCCATCAGAGGACAGGACTCTGGGGCCAACGTCCTGACTTTC.

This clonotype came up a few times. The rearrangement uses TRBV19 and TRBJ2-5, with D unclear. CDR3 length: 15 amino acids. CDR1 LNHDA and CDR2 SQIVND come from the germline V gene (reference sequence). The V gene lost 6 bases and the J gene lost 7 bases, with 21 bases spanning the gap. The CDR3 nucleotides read TGTGCCAGTAGCTTGCTGGGCGGCAATAGGGCGACCCAGTACTTC. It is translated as CASSLLGGNRATQYF. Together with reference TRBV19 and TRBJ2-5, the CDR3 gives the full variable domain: DGGITQSPKYLFRKEGQNVTLSCEQNLNHDAMYWYRQDPGQGLRLIYYSQIVNDFQKGDIAEGYSVSREKKESFPLTVTSAQKNPTAFYLCASSLLGGNRATQYFGPGTRLLVL.

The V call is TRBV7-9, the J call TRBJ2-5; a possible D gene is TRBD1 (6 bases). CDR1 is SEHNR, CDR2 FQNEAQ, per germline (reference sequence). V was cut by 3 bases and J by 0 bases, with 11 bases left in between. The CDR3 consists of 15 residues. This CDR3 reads CASSFPDSYQETQYF. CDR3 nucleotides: TGTGCCAGCAGCTTTCCGGACAGCTACCAAGAGACCCAGTACTTC.

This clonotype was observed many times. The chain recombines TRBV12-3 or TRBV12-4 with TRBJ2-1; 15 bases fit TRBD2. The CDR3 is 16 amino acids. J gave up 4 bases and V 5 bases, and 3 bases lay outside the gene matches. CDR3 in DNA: TGTGCCAGCAGTAAGGGACTAGCGGGGGGATACAATGAGCAGTTCTTC. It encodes CASSKGLAGGYNEQFF.